A single sample gave rise to the 29 T cell receptor beta chains below, sequenced in a study of identical twins. TCRdb re-called the 5' RACE reads with MiXCR, one entry per CDR3 protein. Altogether hundreds of thousands of distinct CDR3 sequences are present, approximately 8.5% being singletons, with the ten largest covering less than 2.5%. The data also belong to a second study, concerning yellow fever vaccine responses in identical twins.

The sequencing sample was made of memory (CD45RO+) T cells sorted from blood. These receptor sequences come from a woman aged 18-35 years in good health.

This clonotype was counted only a few times. V is TRBV28 and J is TRBJ2-3; D is possibly TRBD2 (6 bases). CDR3 length: 15 residues. Germline CDR1 reads MDHEN; CDR2 reads SYDVKM. Trimming shortened V by 4 bases and J by 1 base, and 12 bases separated the two germline ends. The CDR3 is CASSSRDLGTDTQYF. As DNA, the CDR3 is TGTGCCAGCAGTTCCCGGGACTTAGGCACAGATACGCAGTATTTT.

This clonotype was seen ten or more times. The chain couples TRBV6-5 to TRBJ1-1; D gene ambiguous. With 0 bases removed from V and 0 bases from J, the gap between germline ends came to 14 bases. This CDR3 region has 17 residues. The germline V gene encodes CDR1 MNHEY and CDR2 SVGAGI. CDR3 amino acids: CASSYSIFAVMNTEAFF. The CDR3, as DNA: TGTGCCAGCAGTTACTCGATATTCGCTGTCATGAACACTGAAGCTTTCTTT.

This clonotype was recorded a few times. The chain uses TRBV12-3 or TRBV12-4 and TRBJ2-1; TRBD2 matches 7 bases. The CDR3 is made up of 15 amino acids. Germline trimming cut 4 bases from V and 9 bases from J; bases unmatched to any gene: 12. The CDR3 DNA is TGTGCCAGCAGTTCCCGGGGGGACGGTATAGGTGAGCAGTTCTTC. Protein product: CASSSRGDGIGEQFF.

This clonotype was picked up a small number of times. The V gene is TRBV5-1, the J gene TRBJ2-7; D gene unclear. This CDR3 has 12 residues. Trimming stripped 7 bases from V and 3 bases from J, with 11 bases between. Germline V CDR1 and CDR2: SGHRS, YFSETQ. As DNA, the CDR3 is TGCGCCAGCCGCGACGGAAACTACGAGCAGTACTTC. Encoded protein: CASRDGNYEQYF. Based on the CDR3 plus reference TRBV5-1 and TRBJ2-7, the full variable domain is KAGVTQTPRYLIKTRGQQVTLSCSPISGHRSVSWYQQTPGQGLQFLFEYFSETQRNKGNFPGRFSGRQFSNSRSEMNVSTLELGDSALYLCASRDGNYEQYFGPGTRLTVT.

The chain links TRBV11-1 to TRBJ2-2; D unclear. CDR3 length: 18 residues. Germline V CDR1 and CDR2: SGHAT, FQDESV (reference sequence). Trimming stripped 1 base from V and 1 base from J, with 16 bases between. The CDR3 sequence: CASSLGIHPEQNTGELFF. The CDR3 coding sequence is TGTGCCAGCAGCTTAGGAATACACCCAGAACAGAACACCGGGGAGCTGTTTTTT.

The chain has TRBV20-1 and TRBJ2-2; perhaps TRBD2 as D (6 bases). The germline V gene has CDR1 DFQATT and CDR2 SNEGSKA (reference sequence). This CDR3 contains 15 residues. Trimming took 4 bases from V and 3 from J, leaving 15 bases between them. This chain's CDR3 is CSANVRGRYTGELFF. The CDR3 DNA reads TGCAGTGCTAATGTGCGGGGCCGTTACACCGGGGAGCTGTTTTTT.

This clonotype was seen many times. The chain uses TRBV10-3 and TRBJ2-2; D uncertain. Trimming shortened V by 3 bases and J by 1 base, and 12 bases separated the two germline ends. Germline values: CDR1 ENHRY, CDR2 SYGVKD. CDR3 size: 16 residues. The CDR3 bases are TGTGCCATCAGTGATTACCCGGCCATGAACACCGGGGAGCTGTTTTTT. Its translation is CAISDYPAMNTGELFF.

This clonotype appeared a single time. The chain combines TRBV19 with TRBJ2-1; D perhaps matches TRBD2 (5 bases). The germline V gene encodes CDR1 LNHDA and CDR2 SQIVND (reference sequence). Trimming took off 3 bases at V and 0 bases at J, with 6 bases between the two ends. This CDR3 region has 14 residues. CDR3 sequence reads: CASSMGSSYNEQFF. DNA of the CDR3: TGTGCCAGTAGTATGGGGAGCTCCTACAATGAGCAGTTCTTC. The complete variable domain, with remaining parts taken from reference TRBV19 and TRBJ2-1, reads DGGITQSPKYLFRKEGQNVTLSCEQNLNHDAMYWYRQDPGQGLRLIYYSQIVNDFQKGDIAEGYSVSREKKESFPLTVTSAQKNPTAFYLCASSMGSSYNEQFFGPGTRLTVL.

The chain uses TRBV5-1 and TRBJ2-7, with D tentatively TRBD2 (6 bases). V gave up 4 bases and J gave up 4 bases, with 15 bases separating them. CDR3 length: 14 amino acids. The germline gives CDR1 SGHRS, CDR2 YFSETQ. CDR3 amino acids: CASSVTGTLYEQYF. The CDR3 DNA is TGCGCCAGCAGCGTTACCGGGACTTTGTACGAGCAGTACTTC.

This clonotype was counted a few times. The chain links TRBV7-8 to TRBJ2-7; the D is unclear. There are 13 residues in the CDR3. Per the germline V gene, CDR1 is SGHVS and CDR2 is FQNEAQ. Trimming removed 1 base from V and 2 bases from J, with 6 bases in between. In DNA, the CDR3 is TGTGCCAGCAGCTTAGGGGTAACCTACGAGCAGTACGTC. It translates to CASSLGVTYEQYV.

This clonotype was found many times. V gene TRBV2 combines with J gene TRBJ1-1; no definite D call. Germline CDR1 SNHLY, CDR2 FYNNEI. The CDR3 runs 14 residues. Trimming shortened V by 7 bases and J by 0 bases, and 12 bases separated the two germline ends. The CDR3 DNA is TGTGCCAGCATTAGGTCGTATCTGAACACTGAAGCTTTCTTT. It yields the protein CASIRSYLNTEAFF. The variable domain in full, completed from reference TRBV2 and TRBJ1-1, reads EPEVTQTPSHQVTQMGQEVILRCVPISNHLYFYWYRQILGQKVEFLVSFYNNEISEKSEIFDDQFSVERPDGSNFTLKIRSTKLEDSAMYFCASIRSYLNTEAFFGQGTRLTVV.

This clonotype has just a few counts. V and J are TRBV29-1 and TRBJ2-2; TRBD1 aligns across 7 bases. Trimming removed 5 bases from V and 6 bases from J; junction bases left unmatched: 3. CDR3 length: 12 residues. Germline assignment: CDR1 SQVTM and CDR2 ANQGSEA. The CDR3 here is CSVKTGAGELFF. Written as DNA, the CDR3 is TGCAGCGTTAAAACAGGGGCCGGGGAGCTGTTTTTT.

The chain joins TRBV4-1 to TRBJ2-6, with 7 bases identical to TRBD2. V dropped 1 base and J dropped 0; count of bases not matched to a gene: 9. Germline V gene sequence: CDR1 MGHRA, CDR2 YSYEKL. CDR3 length equals 19 residues. This CDR3 reads CASSQVTSVIFSGANVLTF. The CDR3 DNA sequence: TGCGCCAGCAGCCAAGTTACTAGCGTGATTTTCTCTGGGGCCAACGTCCTGACTTTC.

This clonotype has a count of ten or more. The chain links TRBV10-3 to TRBJ2-7, with a tentative D call TRBD1 (6 bases). The CDR3 length is 11 residues. V was clipped by 11 bases and J by 3 bases, with 11 bases between them. Germline CDR1 is ENHRY and CDR2 is SYGVKD. The CDR3 is CAVGRGYEQYF. The CDR3, as DNA: TGTGCCGTAGGCAGGGGCTACGAGCAGTACTTC.

In regard to this clonotype: The junction and the germline gene differ at one end; a read error may be behind it. This chain joins TRBV20-1 and TRBJ2-5; 13 bases are a match to TRBD2. CDR3 length: 16 residues. Germline V gives CDR1 DFQATT, CDR2 SNEGSKA (reference sequence). The CDR3 sequence is CCALRTSGRPGETQYF. The CDR3 bases are TGCTGTGCCCTCAGGACTAGCGGGAGACCCGGGGAGACCCAGTACTTC.

This clonotype has more than one count but fewer than ten. V and J are TRBV9 and TRBJ2-2, with D possibly matching TRBD1 (6 bases). The V gene lost 6 bases and the J gene lost 7 bases, with 19 bases spanning the gap. Germline CDR1 and CDR2: SGDLS and YYNGEE. The length of the CDR3 is 15 residues. This CDR3 is CASKAGASMFGELFF. The CDR3, as DNA: TGTGCCAGCAAGGCAGGGGCGTCGATGTTCGGGGAGCTGTTTTTT.

The genes are TRBV10-3 and TRBJ2-3; perhaps TRBD2 as D (5 bases). Germline V gives CDR1 ENHRY, CDR2 SYGVKD. Deletions cut 10 bases from V and 9 bases from J, with 20 bases between. The CDR3 extends over 13 amino acids. The CDR3 loop reads CASEGGQRGTQYF. CDR3 coding DNA: TGTGCCAGTGAAGGTGGTCAGCGAGGGACGCAGTATTTT.

The genes are TRBV6-5 and TRBJ1-2; possible D gene TRBD1, 6 bases. Germline V gene lookup returns CDR1 MNHEY and CDR2 SVGAGI. Trimming pared 0 bases from V and 6 bases from J, leaving 17 bases between. The CDR3 loop spans 16 amino acids. The CDR3 is CASSYSPGAGENGYTF. The CDR3 DNA sequence: TGTGCCAGCAGTTACTCTCCCGGAGCAGGGGAAAATGGCTACACCTTC.

This clonotype was counted ten times or more. This chain links TRBV7-9 with TRBJ2-3; 7 bases match TRBD1. With V trimmed by 5 bases and J by 2 bases, 7 bases remained unmatched. Germline CDR1 and CDR2: SEHNR and FQNEAQ (reference sequence). There are 15 residues in the CDR3. The CDR3 coding sequence is TGTGCCAGCAGCCCCGGGGACAGAGTCACAGATACGCAGTATTTT. Protein sequence: CASSPGDRVTDTQYF. The full variable domain, rest sourced from reference TRBV7-9 and TRBJ2-3, is DTGVSQNPRHKITKRGQNVTFRCDPISEHNRLYWYRQTLGQGPEFLTYFQNEAQLEKSRLLSDRFSAERPKGSFSTLEIQRTEQGDSAMYLCASSPGDRVTDTQYFGPGTRLTVL.

As regards this clonotype: This may arise from a read error, as a much more abundant clone is one base away. The rearrangement joins TRBV7-9 to TRBJ2-1; 9 positions match TRBD2. The CDR3 covers 15 residues. CDR1 is SEHNR and CDR2 is FQNEAQ in the germline V gene (reference sequence). Here the CDR3 DNA reads TGTGCCAGCAGCTTACAGGTAGCGGGGGACAATGAGCACTTCTTC. Amino acids: CASSLQVAGDNEHFF.

In this sample, this clonotype turned up many times. The chain couples TRBV6-5 to TRBJ1-1, with D possibly matching TRBD1 (5 bases). V lost 10 bases and J lost 2, with 11 bases in between. The CDR3 loop spans 12 amino acids. Germline CDR1 and CDR2: MNHEY and SVGAGI. CDR3: CATKGRNTEAFF. The CDR3 nucleotides are TGTGCCACCAAGGGGCGCAACACTGAAGCTTTCTTT.

This clonotype was seen many times. The chain couples TRBV24-1 to TRBJ2-1; possible D gene TRBD2, 6 bases. This CDR3 contains 11 residues. Deletions cut 9 bases from V and 10 bases from J, with 12 bases between. Germline loops: CDR1 KGHDR, CDR2 SFDVKD. The CDR3 DNA is TGTGCCACCTCTGCCGGGAGAGAGCAGTTCTTC. Translation: CATSAGREQFF.

The chain has TRBV11-2 and TRBJ1-5; 7 bases agree with TRBD1. The CDR3 totals 16 residues. Germline-derived CDR1 and CDR2 are SGHAT and FQNNGV. J gave up 2 bases and V 5 bases, and 9 bases lay outside the gene matches. In DNA, the CDR3 is TGTGCCAGCAGCCCGGGGTTCGGGACAGGCAATCAGCCCCAGCATTTT. Translation gives CASSPGFGTGNQPQHF.

This sequence joins TRBV24-1 and TRBJ2-3; D possibly corresponds to TRBD2 (6 bases). V lost 2 bases and J lost 0, with 8 bases in between. CDR3 length equals 15 residues. CDR1 and CDR2 from the germline V gene are KGHDR and SFDVKD. The CDR3 sequence is CATSDWRGSTDTQYF. CDR3 sequence (DNA): TGTGCCACCAGTGATTGGAGGGGAAGCACAGATACGCAGTATTTT.

This clonotype was detected only a few times. This chain connects TRBV4-1 to TRBJ2-1, with 7 bases fitting TRBD2. Germline CDR1 MGHRA, CDR2 YSYEKL. With V trimmed by 3 bases and J by 4 bases, 12 bases remained unmatched. The CDR3 runs 17 residues. The CDR3 loop is CASSHQRVASGYNEQFF. The CDR3 bases are TGCGCCAGCAGCCACCAAAGGGTCGCTAGCGGTTACAATGAGCAGTTCTTC.

The chain combines TRBV6-2 or TRBV6-3 with TRBJ2-1; 8 positions match TRBD2. The CDR3 runs 16 residues. The J segment lost 7 bases and the V segment lost 5 bases, leaving 13 bases of the junction unmatched. Germline loops: CDR1 MNHEY, CDR2 SVGEGT. CDR3: CASSTTTGLAENEQFF. In DNA form, the CDR3 reads TGTGCCAGCAGTACCACCACCGGACTAGCAGAAAATGAGCAGTTCTTC.

The V call is TRBV3-1, the J call TRBJ1-1, with unresolved D. The CDR3 is made up of 14 amino acids. Germline V gives CDR1 LGHDT, CDR2 YNNKEL (reference sequence). The V end lost 5 bases, the J end lost 1 base, and 11 bases lay between the germline ends. CDR3 in amino acids: CASSILTANTEAFF. CDR3 bases: TGTGCCAGCAGCATCTTGACGGCGAACACTGAAGCTTTCTTT.

This clonotype occurred many times. The chain links TRBV3-1 to TRBJ2-2; D call uncertain. V dropped 5 bases and J dropped 10 bases, with 14 bases sitting between them. The V gene's germline CDR1 is LGHDT and CDR2 YNNKEL (reference sequence). CDR3 length equals 13 residues. CDR3 in DNA: TGTGCCAGCAGCTCCCGGCCCCCTTTGGAGCTGTTTTTT. As protein: CASSSRPPLELFF.

The genes are TRBV7-9 and TRBJ2-3; D assignment may be TRBD1 or TRBD2 (5 bases each). Looked up from germline, CDR1 is SEHNR and CDR2 is FQNEAQ (reference sequence). The V end was cut by 4 bases, the J end by 6 bases, with 17 bases between. The length of the CDR3 is 15 residues. The CDR3 spells CASSSTRGSEDTQYF. Written as DNA, the CDR3 is TGTGCCAGCAGCTCCACCCGGGGCTCGGAGGATACGCAGTATTTT.